A selection of T cell receptor beta chains follows, all from one sample in a study of CD8+ T cells in alopecia areata. Data came from immunoSEQ multiplex PCR; TCRdb stores just in-frame clones and leaves some out. The repertoire has around 210,000 clones, under 70% of them found once; the top ten carry 4.2%. The sequencing here drew on CD4+ T cells sorted from blood, taken at week 4, from a patient treated with tofacitinib. The origin of the receptors is a human donor with alopecia areata. Both conserved end residues are trimmed from each CDR3. Fields, in order: CDR3 protein, V gene.

ASSTEGETQY	TRBV2
ASGQNEETQY	TRBV2
ASSYSGGASDTQY	TRBV7-2
SVPSGLQETQY	TRBV29-1
ASSQNPGGELF	TRBV14
ASSYGTHNSPLH	TRBV6-5
ASSGGRAGEETQY	TRBV6-1
ASSSRQGYEQY	TRBV9
ASSLPGQGLAKNIQY	TRBV7-2
AVSPAGGGSPLH	TRBV30
ASSDGGGNGYT	TRBV2
SVEITASGNTIY	TRBV29-1
ASSPGELDTQY	TRBV7-2
ASSSDRENTEAF	TRBV5-1
ASSTGVASTDTQY	TRBV6-6
ASSLRQVGGGYGYT	TRBV5-6
ASREGWEQY	TRBV25-1
ASSSMSGNTEAF	TRBV7-9
ASLRGTNTDTQY	TRBV7-2
ASSTSRDRDNQPQH	TRBV5-6
ASSLAGGTKSHNEQF	TRBV5-1
ASSFGTGSSQPQH	TRBV9
ASTRDGGREQY	TRBV6-6
ASSLGQGYNEQF	TRBV5-6
ASSLGTSGGGEQF	TRBV7-2
SVALGTVNSPLH	TRBV29-1
ASSLKAGGVSGANVLT	TRBV5-1
ASSSGGYGYT	TRBV5-1
AWMGGNTEAF	TRBV30
ASSPTGVGEQF	TRBV7-9
ASSLGVQNEQF	TRBV7-7
ASSPDRVVQPQH	TRBV7-2
ASRPQGDGELF	TRBV27
ASSYGRGAELREQY	TRBV6-5
AWSRLAGADTQY	TRBV30
ASSLDAGASPGY	TRBV7-8
ASSLIAEADTQY	TRBV27
SVVGGSTEAF	TRBV29-1
ASRTSGAEGYT	TRBV19
ASSLGRTGETQY	TRBV7-2
ASSIRWEQF	TRBV28
ASSLDEGYEQY	TRBV5-1
SYSFGLGQKDTQY	TRBV29-1
SVEGTVSSYT	TRBV29-1
AWSKGMDYEQY	TRBV30
ASSVGAGDSPLH	TRBV25-1
ASSAMTGANTEAF	TRBV9
ASSEMQGLSYGYT	TRBV6-1